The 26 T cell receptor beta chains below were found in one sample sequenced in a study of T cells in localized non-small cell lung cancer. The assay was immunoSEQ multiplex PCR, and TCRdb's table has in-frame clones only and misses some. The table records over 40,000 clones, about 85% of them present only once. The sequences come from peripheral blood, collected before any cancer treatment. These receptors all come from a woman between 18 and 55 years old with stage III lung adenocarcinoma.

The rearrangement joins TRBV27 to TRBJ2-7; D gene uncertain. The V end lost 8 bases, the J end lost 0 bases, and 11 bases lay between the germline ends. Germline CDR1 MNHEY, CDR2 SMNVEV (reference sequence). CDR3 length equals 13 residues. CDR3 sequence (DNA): TGTGCCAGCGCACGGACGGGCTCCTACGAGCAGTACTTC. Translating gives CASARTGSYEQYF.

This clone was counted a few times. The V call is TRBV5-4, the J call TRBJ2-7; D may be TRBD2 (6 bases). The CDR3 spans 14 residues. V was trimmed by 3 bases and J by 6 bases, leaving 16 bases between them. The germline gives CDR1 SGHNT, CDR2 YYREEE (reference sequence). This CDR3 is CASSSGTWGGEQYF. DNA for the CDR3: TGTGCCAGCAGCTCAGGGACTTGGGGCGGCGAGCAGTACTTC.

The CDR3 region is CATSTLTGGASGELFF. CDR3 nucleotide sequence: TGTGCCACCAGCACGTTGACAGGGGGCGCGTCCGGGGAGCTGTTTTTT. The V call is TRBV15, the J call TRBJ2-2; TRBD1 matches at 10 bases. CDR3 size: 16 residues. Germline V gene sequence: CDR1 LNHNV, CDR2 YYDKDF (reference sequence). Trimming cost V 4 bases and J 6 bases; bases outside gene matches: 8.

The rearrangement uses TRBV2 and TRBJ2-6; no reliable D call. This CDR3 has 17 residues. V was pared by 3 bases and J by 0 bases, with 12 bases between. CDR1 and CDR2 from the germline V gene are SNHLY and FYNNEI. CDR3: CASSDTPMGSGANVLTF. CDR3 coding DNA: TGTGCCAGCAGTGACACCCCAATGGGCTCTGGGGCCAACGTCCTGACTTTC.

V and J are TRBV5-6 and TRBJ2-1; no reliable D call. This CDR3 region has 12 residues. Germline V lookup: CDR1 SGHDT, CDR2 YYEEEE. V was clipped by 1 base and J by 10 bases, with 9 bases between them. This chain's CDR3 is CASSLSRGEQFF. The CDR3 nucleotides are TGTGCCAGCAGCTTGAGTCGAGGAGAGCAGTTCTTC. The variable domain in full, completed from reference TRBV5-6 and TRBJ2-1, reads DAGVTQSPTHLIKTRGQQVTLRCSPKSGHDTVSWYQQALGQGPQFIFQYYEEEERQRGNFPDRFSGHQFPNYSSELNVNALLLGDSALYLCASSLSRGEQFFGPGTRLTVL.

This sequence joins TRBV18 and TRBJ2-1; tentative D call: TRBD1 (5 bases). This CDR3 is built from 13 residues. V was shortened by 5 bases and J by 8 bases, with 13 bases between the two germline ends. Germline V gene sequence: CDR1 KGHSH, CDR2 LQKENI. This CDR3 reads CASSYRIGDEQFF. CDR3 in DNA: TGTGCCAGCTCATACCGGATAGGGGATGAGCAGTTCTTC.

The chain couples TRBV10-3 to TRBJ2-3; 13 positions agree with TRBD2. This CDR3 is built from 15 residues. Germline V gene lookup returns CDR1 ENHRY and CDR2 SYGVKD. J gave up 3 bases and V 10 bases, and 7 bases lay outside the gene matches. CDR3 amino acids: CASRAGLAGTDTQYF. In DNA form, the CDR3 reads TGTGCCAGCAGGGCGGGACTAGCGGGAACAGATACGCAGTATTTT.

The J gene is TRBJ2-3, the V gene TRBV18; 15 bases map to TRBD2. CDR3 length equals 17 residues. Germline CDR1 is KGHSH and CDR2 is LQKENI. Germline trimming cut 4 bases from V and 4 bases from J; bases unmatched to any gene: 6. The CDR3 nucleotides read TGTGCCAGCTCACGGACTAGCGGGGGGGCCGGGCCAGATACGCAGTATTTT. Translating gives CASSRTSGGAGPDTQYF.

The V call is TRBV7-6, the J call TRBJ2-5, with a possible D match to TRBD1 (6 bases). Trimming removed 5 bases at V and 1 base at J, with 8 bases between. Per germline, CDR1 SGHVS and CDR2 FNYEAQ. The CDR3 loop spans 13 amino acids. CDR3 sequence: CASSRDIQETQYF. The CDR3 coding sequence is TGTGCCAGCAGCCGGGACATCCAAGAGACCCAGTACTTC. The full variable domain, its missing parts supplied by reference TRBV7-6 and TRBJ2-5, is GAGVSQSPRYKVTKRGQDVALRCDPISGHVSLYWYRQALGQGPEFLTYFNYEAQQDKSGLPNDRFSAERPEGSISTLTIQRTEQRDSAMYRCASSRDIQETQYFGPGTRLLVL.

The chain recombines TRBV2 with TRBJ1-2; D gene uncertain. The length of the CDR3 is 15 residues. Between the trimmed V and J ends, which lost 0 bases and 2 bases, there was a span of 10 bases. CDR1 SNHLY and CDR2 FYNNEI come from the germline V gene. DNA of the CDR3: TGTGCCAGCAGTGAAGCCGAGCGGCTAAACTATGGCTACACCTTC. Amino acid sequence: CASSEAERLNYGYTF. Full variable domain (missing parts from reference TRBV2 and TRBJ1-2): EPEVTQTPSHQVTQMGQEVILRCVPISNHLYFYWYRQILGQKVEFLVSFYNNEISEKSEIFDDQFSVERPDGSNFTLKIRSTKLEDSAMYFCASSEAERLNYGYTFGSGTRLTVV.

The DNA for the CDR3 is TGTGCCAGCAGCTTACTTCCAGGGAGGACTAATATGCAGTTCTTC. It translates to CASSLLPGRTNMQFF. The rearrangement uses TRBV7-3 and TRBJ2-1; D is perhaps TRBD2 (6 bases). The CDR3 runs 15 residues. The germline V and J ends were trimmed by 2 bases and 12 bases, with 20 bases remaining between them. Per germline, CDR1 SGHTA and CDR2 FQGTGA.

CDR3 in amino acids: CASWGTGDMNTEAFF. The DNA of the CDR3 is TGTGCCAGTTGGGGGACGGGCGACATGAACACTGAAGCTTTCTTT. This chain uses TRBV19 with TRBJ1-1; D might be TRBD1 (5 bases). V was cut by 8 bases and J by 0 bases, with 16 bases left in between. The CDR3 has 15 amino acids. Per the germline V gene, CDR1 is LNHDA and CDR2 is SQIVND (reference sequence).

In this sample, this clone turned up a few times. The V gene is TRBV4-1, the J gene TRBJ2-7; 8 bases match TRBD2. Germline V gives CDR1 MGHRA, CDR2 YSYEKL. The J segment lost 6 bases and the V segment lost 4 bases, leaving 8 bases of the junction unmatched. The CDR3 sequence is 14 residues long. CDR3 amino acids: CASSLLTGGSEQYF. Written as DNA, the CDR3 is TGCGCCAGCAGCCTCCTAACGGGGGGGTCCGAGCAGTACTTC.

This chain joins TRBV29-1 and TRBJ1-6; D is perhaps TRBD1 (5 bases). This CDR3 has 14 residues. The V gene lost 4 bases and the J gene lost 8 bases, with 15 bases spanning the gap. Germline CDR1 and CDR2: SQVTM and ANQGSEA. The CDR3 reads CSVGAGGADSPLHF. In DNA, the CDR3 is TGCAGCGTTGGGGCGGGAGGGGCCGATTCACCCCTCCACTTT.

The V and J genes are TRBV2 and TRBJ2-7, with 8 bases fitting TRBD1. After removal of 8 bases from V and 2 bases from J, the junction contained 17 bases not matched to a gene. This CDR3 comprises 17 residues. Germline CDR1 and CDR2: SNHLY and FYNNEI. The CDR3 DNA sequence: TGTGCCAGCCGATTTGGGGTAGACAGGGGATACGCCTACGAGCAGTACTTC. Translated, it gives CASRFGVDRGYAYEQYF.

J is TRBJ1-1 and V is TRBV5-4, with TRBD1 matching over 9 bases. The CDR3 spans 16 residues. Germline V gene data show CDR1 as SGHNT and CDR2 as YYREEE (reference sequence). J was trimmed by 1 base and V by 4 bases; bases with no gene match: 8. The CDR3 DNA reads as TGTGCCAGCAGCGGTGACAGGGGGAGTTGGAACACTGAAGCTTTCTTT. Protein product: CASSGDRGSWNTEAFF.

CDR3 DNA: TGCGCCAGCAAACAGGGTCTCTATGGCTACACCTTC. Translation gives CASKQGLYGYTF. V gene TRBV10-1 combines with J gene TRBJ1-2, with a tentative D call TRBD1 (6 bases). Germline V gene sequence: CDR1 WNHNN, CDR2 SYGVQD (reference sequence). The CDR3 runs to 12 residues. Trimming shortened V by 7 bases and J by 4 bases, and 10 bases separated the two germline ends.

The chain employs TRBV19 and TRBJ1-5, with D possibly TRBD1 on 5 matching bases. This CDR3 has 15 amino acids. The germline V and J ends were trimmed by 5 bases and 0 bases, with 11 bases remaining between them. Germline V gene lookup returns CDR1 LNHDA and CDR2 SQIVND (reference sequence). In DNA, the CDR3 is TGTGCCAGTAGTCCGTACGGGACTAGCAATCAGCCCCAGCATTTT. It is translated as CASSPYGTSNQPQHF.

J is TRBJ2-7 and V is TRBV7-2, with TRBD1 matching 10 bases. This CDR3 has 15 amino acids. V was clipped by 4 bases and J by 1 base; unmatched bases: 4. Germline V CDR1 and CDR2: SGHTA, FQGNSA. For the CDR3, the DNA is TGTGCCAGCAGCTCCCTGGGACAGGGGTCCTACGAGCAGTACTTC. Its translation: CASSSLGQGSYEQYF. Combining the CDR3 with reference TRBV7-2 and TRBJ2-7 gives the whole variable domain GAGVSQSPSNKVTEKGKDVELRCDPISGHTALYWYRQSLGQGLEFLIYFQGNSAPDKSGLPSDRFSAERTGGSVSTLTIQRTQQEDSAVYLCASSSLGQGSYEQYFGPGTRLTVT.

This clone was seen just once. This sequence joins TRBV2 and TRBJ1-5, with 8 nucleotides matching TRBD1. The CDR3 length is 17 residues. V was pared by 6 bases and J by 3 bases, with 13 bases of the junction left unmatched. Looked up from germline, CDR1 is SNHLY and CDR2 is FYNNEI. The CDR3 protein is CASSRGQGWNDNQPQHF. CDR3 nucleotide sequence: TGTGCCAGCAGCAGAGGACAGGGATGGAACGACAATCAGCCCCAGCATTTT. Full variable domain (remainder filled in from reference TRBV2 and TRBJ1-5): EPEVTQTPSHQVTQMGQEVILRCVPISNHLYFYWYRQILGQKVEFLVSFYNNEISEKSEIFDDQFSVERPDGSNFTLKIRSTKLEDSAMYFCASSRGQGWNDNQPQHFGDGTRLSIL.

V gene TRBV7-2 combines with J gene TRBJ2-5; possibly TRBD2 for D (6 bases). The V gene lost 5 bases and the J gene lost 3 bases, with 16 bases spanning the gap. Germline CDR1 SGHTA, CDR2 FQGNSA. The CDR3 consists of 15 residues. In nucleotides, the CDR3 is TGTGCCAGCAGCCCCGTCGGAGGCGGGGAAGAGACCCAGTACTTC. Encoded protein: CASSPVGGGEETQYF. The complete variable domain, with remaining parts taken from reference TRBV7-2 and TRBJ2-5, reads GAGVSQSPSNKVTEKGKDVELRCDPISGHTALYWYRQSLGQGLEFLIYFQGNSAPDKSGLPSDRFSAERTGGSVSTLTIQRTQQEDSAVYLCASSPVGGGEETQYFGPGTRLLVL.

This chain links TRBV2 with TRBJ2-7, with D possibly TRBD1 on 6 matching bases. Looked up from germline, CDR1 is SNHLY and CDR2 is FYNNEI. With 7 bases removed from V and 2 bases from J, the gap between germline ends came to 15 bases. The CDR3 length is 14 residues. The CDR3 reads CASMEDSWAYEQYF. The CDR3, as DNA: TGTGCCAGCATGGAGGACAGCTGGGCCTACGAGCAGTACTTC.

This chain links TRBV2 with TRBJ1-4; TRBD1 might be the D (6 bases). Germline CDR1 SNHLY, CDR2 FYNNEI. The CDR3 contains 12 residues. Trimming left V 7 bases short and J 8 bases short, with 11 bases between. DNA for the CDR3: TGTGCCAGCAAGGGGACACCCGAAAAACTGTTTTTT. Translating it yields CASKGTPEKLFF.

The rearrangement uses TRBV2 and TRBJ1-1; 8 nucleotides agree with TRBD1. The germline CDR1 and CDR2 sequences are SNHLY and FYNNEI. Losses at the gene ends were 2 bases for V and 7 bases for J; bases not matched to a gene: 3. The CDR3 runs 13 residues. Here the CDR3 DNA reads TGTGCCAGCAGTGAACAGGGGGCGTTTGAAGCTTTCTTT. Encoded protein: CASSEQGAFEAFF.

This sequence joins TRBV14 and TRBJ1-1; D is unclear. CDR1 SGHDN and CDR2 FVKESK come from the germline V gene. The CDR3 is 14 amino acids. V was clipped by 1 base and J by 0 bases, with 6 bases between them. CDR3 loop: CASSQVHMNTEAFF. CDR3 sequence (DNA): TGTGCCAGCAGCCAAGTCCATATGAACACTGAAGCTTTCTTT. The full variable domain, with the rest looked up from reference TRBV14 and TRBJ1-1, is EAGVTQFPSHSVIEKGQTVTLRCDPISGHDNLYWYRRVMGKEIKFLLHFVKESKQDESGMPNNRFLAERTGGTYSTLKVQPAELEDSGVYFCASSQVHMNTEAFFGQGTRLTVV.

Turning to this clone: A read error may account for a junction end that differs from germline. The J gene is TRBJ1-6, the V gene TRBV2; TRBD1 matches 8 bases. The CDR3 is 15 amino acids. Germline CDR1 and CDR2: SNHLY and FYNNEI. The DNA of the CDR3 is TGTGCCAGCAGACCAGGGGGCCCTTCCAGGATACCCCCCCACTTT. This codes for CASRPGGPSRIPPHF.